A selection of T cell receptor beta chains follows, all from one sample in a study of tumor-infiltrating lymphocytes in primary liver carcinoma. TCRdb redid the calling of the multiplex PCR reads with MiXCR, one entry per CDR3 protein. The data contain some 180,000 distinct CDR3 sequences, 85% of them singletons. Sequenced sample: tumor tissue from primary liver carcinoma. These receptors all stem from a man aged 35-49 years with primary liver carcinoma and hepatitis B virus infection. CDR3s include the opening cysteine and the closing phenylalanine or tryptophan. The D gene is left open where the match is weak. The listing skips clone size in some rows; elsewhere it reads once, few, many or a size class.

CDR3: CTSTLWGLVRTTGELFF
DNA: TGTACCAGCACCTTATGGGGACTAGTGCGGACAACCGGGGAGCTGTTTTTT
V: TRBV5-6
J: TRBJ2-2
D: TRBD2
size: -

CDR3: CSVESEVGITDTQYF
DNA: TGCAGCGTTGAGAGCGAGGTCGGCATCACAGATACGCAGTATTTT
V: TRBV29-1
J: TRBJ2-3
D: -
size: -

CDR3: CASSSHPLAGGIILAKNIQYF
DNA: TGTGCCAGCAGTTCCCACCCCCTCGCGGGAGGAATAATTCTGGCCAAAAACATTCAATACTTC
V: TRBV6-2/TRBV6-3
J: TRBJ2-4
D: TRBD2
size: -

CDR3: CASCSKMNSYEQYF
DNA: TGTGCCAGCTGCTCTAAGATGAACTCCTACGAGCAGTACTTC
V: TRBV11-2
J: TRBJ2-7
D: -
size: -

CDR3: CDSSLDFRWANTAAFF
DNA: TGTGACAGCAGCTTAGACTTTAGATGGGCGAACACTGCAGCTTTCTTT
V: TRBV11-2
J: TRBJ1-1
D: -
size: -

CDR3: CASSLGRGYGFTF
DNA: TGTGCCAGCAGTTTGGGCAGGGGCTATGGCTTCACATTC
V: TRBV11-2
J: TRBJ1-2
D: -
size: once

CDR3: CANSMGVDRGISLSGSNVLTF
DNA: TGTGCCAACAGCATGGGGGTAGACAGGGGCATTTCCCTCTCTGGGTCCAACGTGCTGACTTTC
V: TRBV11-2
J: TRBJ2-6
D: TRBD1
size: -

CDR3: CSAQKGGLNEKRFF
DNA: TGCAGCGCCCAAAAAGGGGGCCTGAACGAAAAACGGTTTTTT
V: TRBV29-1
J: TRBJ1-4
D: TRBD1
size: -

CDR3: CANSYGARRGYTF
DNA: TGTGCCAACAGCTATGGAGCCCGGCGGGGCTACACCTTC
V: TRBV12-3/TRBV12-4
J: TRBJ1-2
D: -
size: once

CDR3: CASSLRLAETHSYEQYF
DNA: TGTGCCAGCAGTTTACGGCTAGCGGAGACCCACTCCTACGAGCAGTACTTC
V: TRBV12-3/TRBV12-4
J: TRBJ2-7
D: TRBD2
size: medium-sized

CDR3: CASSYGRGDRAPFYEQYF
DNA: TGTGCCAGCAGCTATGGTAGGGGGGACAGGGCCCCCTTCTACGAGCAGTACTTC
V: TRBV12-3/TRBV12-4
J: TRBJ2-7
D: TRBD1
size: many

CDR3: CNSSLDEGHSEQYF
DNA: TGTAACAGCAGCCTTGACGAGGGCCATAGCGAGCAGTACTTC
V: TRBV5-4
J: TRBJ2-7
D: -
size: once

CDR3: CAINSGRNLGTGELFF
DNA: TGTGCCATCAATTCGGGACGTAACTTAGGCACCGGGGAGCTGTTTTTT
V: TRBV10-3
J: TRBJ2-2
D: -
size: -

CDR3: CSVLNRVNSGELFF
DNA: TGCAGCGTTCTCAACAGGGTGAACTCCGGGGAGCTGTTTTTT
V: TRBV29-1
J: TRBJ2-2
D: -
size: -

CDR3: CASSFGGTRYDNQPQHF
DNA: TGTGCCAGCAGTTTCGGCGGGACACGCTATGACAATCAGCCCCAGCATTTT
V: TRBV12-3/TRBV12-4
J: TRBJ1-5
D: -
size: -

CDR3: CASSLASYIEAYF
DNA: TGTGCCAGCAGTCTAGCCAGTTACATTGAAGCTTACTTT
V: TRBV6-5
J: TRBJ1-1
D: -
size: once

CDR3: CASSEPGGRYGYTF
DNA: TGTGCCAGCAGCGAACCAGGGGGCCGATATGGCTACACCTTC
V: TRBV6-1
J: TRBJ1-2
D: TRBD1
size: -

CDR3: CASTGNTDTQYF
DNA: TGCGCCAGTACTGGAAACACAGATACGCAGTATTTT
V: TRBV4-1
J: TRBJ2-3
D: -
size: -

CDR3: CASSLRVRGSLGKQYF
DNA: TGTGCCAGCAGCTTGCGCGTCAGGGGGTCCCTGGGGAAGCAGTACTTC
V: TRBV11-1
J: TRBJ2-7
D: TRBD1
size: -

CDR3: CASSFSRKREKLFF
DNA: TGTGCCAGCAGTTTCTCGAGGAAACGGGAGAAGTTGTTTTTT
V: TRBV6-5
J: TRBJ2-2
D: -
size: few

CDR3: CAGSRERGSEAIF
DNA: TGTGCCGGCTCACGGGAGCGGGGTTCTGAAGCTATCTTT
V: TRBV6-1
J: TRBJ1-1
D: -
size: -

CDR3: CASIFSGRRTDTQYF
DNA: TGCGCCAGCATCTTTAGCGGGAGGCGAACAGATACGCAGTATTTT
V: TRBV11-3
J: TRBJ2-3
D: TRBD2
size: -

CDR3: CAISDLGSSYNEQYF
DNA: TGTGCCATCAGTGATCTTGGGAGCTCCTACAATGAGCAGTACTTC
V: TRBV10-3
J: TRBJ2-7
D: -
size: -

CDR3: CAISESTDQPQHF
DNA: TGTGCCATCAGTGAATCGACAGATCAGCCCCAGCATTTT
V: TRBV10-3
J: TRBJ1-5
D: -
size: -

CDR3: CASSSGGSYVGARIDRQYF
DNA: TGTGCCAGCAGCTCTGGGGGAAGCTATGTTGGTGCCCGCATAGATAGGCAGTATTTT
V: TRBV11-1
J: TRBJ2-3
D: -
size: -

CDR3: CASNQIERTDF
DNA: TGTGCCAGTAACCAGATCGAAAGGACAGATTTT
V: TRBV5-4
J: TRBJ2-3
D: -
size: -

CDR3: CASNRGGSMNTEAFF
DNA: TGTGCCAGCAATCGGGGGGGGAGCATGAACACTGAAGCTTTCTTT
V: TRBV28
J: TRBJ1-1
D: -
size: -

CDR3: CASTRTGRNTGELLF
DNA: TGTGCCAGCACCAGGACTGGACGGAACACCGGGGAGCTGCTTTTT
V: TRBV7-9
J: TRBJ2-2
D: -
size: -

CDR3: CASSLAGGNTEAFF
DNA: TGTGCCAGCAGCTTAGCGGGGGGAAACACTGAAGCTTTCTTT
V: TRBV7-9
J: TRBJ1-1
D: -
size: medium-sized

CDR3: CASTYEVRYKQYF
DNA: TGTGCCAGCACTTACGAGGTACGCTACAAGCAGTACTTC
V: TRBV6-2/TRBV6-3
J: TRBJ2-7
D: -
size: -

CDR3: CASSLLGFDIEEFF
DNA: TGTGCCAGCAGCTTGTTGGGGTTCGACATTGAGGAGTTCTTC
V: TRBV11-2
J: TRBJ2-1
D: -
size: -

CDR3: CASNQARDYYKHYF
DNA: TGTGCCAGCAACCAGGCACGGGACTACTACAAGCACTACTTC
V: TRBV7-8
J: TRBJ2-7
D: TRBD2
size: once

CDR3: CASSSDQASVKETQYF
DNA: TGTGCCAGCAGCTCCGATCAGGCTAGCGTCAAAGAGACCCAGTACTTC
V: TRBV5-4
J: TRBJ2-5
D: -
size: many

CDR3: CCVAPTVNEQFF
DNA: TGCTGTGTGGCACCGACAGTCAATGAGCAGTTCTTC
V: TRBV29-1
J: TRBJ2-1
D: -
size: once

CDR3: CTSSLTEVNEQFF
DNA: TGCACCAGCAGCTTAACAGAGGTCAATGAGCAGTTCTTC
V: TRBV5-1
J: TRBJ2-1
D: -
size: -

CDR3: CASSQLTLSRELSF
DNA: TGCGCCAGCAGCCAACTTACCCTCTCCAGGGAGCTGTCTTTC
V: TRBV4-1
J: TRBJ2-2
D: -
size: -

CDR3: CSVRLAGGFYNEQLF
DNA: TGCAGCGTTAGACTAGCGGGAGGGTTTTACAATGAGCAGCTCTTC
V: TRBV29-1
J: TRBJ2-1
D: TRBD2
size: -

CDR3: CSVGQAVTGELFF
DNA: TGCAGCGTAGGACAGGCGGTCACCGGGGAGCTGTTTTTT
V: TRBV29-1
J: TRBJ2-2
D: TRBD1
size: many

CDR3: CDGSYIGPFSGELFF
DNA: TGTGACGGCAGCTATATAGGACCTTTCTCCGGGGAGCTGTTTTTT
V: TRBV11-1
J: TRBJ2-2
D: -
size: -

CDR3: CVSSSGGSSVGTRTDTQYF
DNA: TGTGTCAGCAGCTCTGGGGGAAGCTCTGTTGGAACACGCACAGATACGCAGTATTTT
V: TRBV11-1
J: TRBJ2-3
D: -
size: -